This T cell receptor beta chain was identified in a study of patients and donors after allogeneic stem cell transplantation. Germline CDR1 reads SGHTA; CDR2 reads FQGNSA. This CDR3 comprises 13 residues. V dropped 0 bases and J dropped 3 bases, with 3 bases sitting between them. MiXCR, applied by TCRdb to the RT-PCR reads, yields one record per CDR3 protein. The profile shows about 410,000 distinct CDR3 sequences, around 15% of them singletons. This clonotype was seen a handful of times. Sequenced input: blood, either unsorted or a sorted T cell fraction (not recorded which). The receptor was isolated from a human donor who was either an allogeneic HSCT recipient or a stem cell or donor lymphocyte infusion donor (not recorded which). It is not recorded whose cells these are; they may come from a transplant donor. The chain joins TRBV7-2 to TRBJ2-1; D is uncertain. DNA of the CDR3: TGTGCCAGCAGCTTAGCGGACTACAATGAGCAGTTCTTC. It specifies CASSLADYNEQFF.